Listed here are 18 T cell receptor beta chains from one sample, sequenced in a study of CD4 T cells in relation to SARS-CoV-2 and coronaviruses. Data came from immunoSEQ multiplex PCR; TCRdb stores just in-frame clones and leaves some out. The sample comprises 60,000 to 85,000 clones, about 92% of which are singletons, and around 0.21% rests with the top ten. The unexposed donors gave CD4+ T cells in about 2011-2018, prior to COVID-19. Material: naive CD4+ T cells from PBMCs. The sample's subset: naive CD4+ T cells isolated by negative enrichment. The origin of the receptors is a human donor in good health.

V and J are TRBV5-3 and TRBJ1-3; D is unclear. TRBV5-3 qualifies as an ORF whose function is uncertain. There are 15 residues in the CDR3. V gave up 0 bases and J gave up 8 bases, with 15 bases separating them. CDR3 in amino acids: CARSLGGRVGHTIYF. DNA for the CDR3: TGTGCCAGAAGCTTGGGAGGTAGGGTTGGGCACACCATATATTTT.

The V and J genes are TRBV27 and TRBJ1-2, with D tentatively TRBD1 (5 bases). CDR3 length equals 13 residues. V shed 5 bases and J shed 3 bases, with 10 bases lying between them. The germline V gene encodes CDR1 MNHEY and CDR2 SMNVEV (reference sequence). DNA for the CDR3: TGTGCCAGCAGTCCAGGGTGGGACTATGGCTACACCTTC. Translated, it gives CASSPGWDYGYTF.

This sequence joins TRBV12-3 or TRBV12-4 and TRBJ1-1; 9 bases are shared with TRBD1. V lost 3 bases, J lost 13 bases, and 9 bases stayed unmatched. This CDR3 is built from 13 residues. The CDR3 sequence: CASSFTPGTGRFF. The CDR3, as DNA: TGTGCCAGCAGTTTCACCCCCGGGACAGGGCGTTTCTTT.

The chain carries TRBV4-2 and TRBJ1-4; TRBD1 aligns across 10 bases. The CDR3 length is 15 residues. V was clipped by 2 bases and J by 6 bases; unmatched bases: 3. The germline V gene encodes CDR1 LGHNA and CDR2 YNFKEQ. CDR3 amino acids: CASSQSGTGDEKLFF. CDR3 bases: TGTGCCAGCAGCCAATCGGGGACAGGGGATGAAAAACTGTTTTTT.

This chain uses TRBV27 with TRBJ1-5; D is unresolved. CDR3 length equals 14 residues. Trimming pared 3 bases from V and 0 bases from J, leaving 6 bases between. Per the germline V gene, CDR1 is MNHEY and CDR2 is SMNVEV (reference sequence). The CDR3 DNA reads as TGTGCCAGCAGTTTCAGGAATAGCAATCAGCCCCAGCATTTT. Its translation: CASSFRNSNQPQHF.

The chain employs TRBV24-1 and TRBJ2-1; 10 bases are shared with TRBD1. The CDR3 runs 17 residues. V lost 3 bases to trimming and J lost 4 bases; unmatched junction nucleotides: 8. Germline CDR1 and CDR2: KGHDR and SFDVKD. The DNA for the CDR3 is TGTGCCACCAGTGATACGCCGGGACAGGGGTCTTACAATGAGCAGTTCTTC. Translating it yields CATSDTPGQGSYNEQFF.

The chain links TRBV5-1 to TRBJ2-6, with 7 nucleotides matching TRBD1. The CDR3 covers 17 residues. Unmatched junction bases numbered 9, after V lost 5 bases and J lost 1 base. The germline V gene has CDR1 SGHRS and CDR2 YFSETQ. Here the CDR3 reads CASSRTGRPSGANVLTF. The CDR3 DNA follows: TGCGCCAGCAGTAGGACAGGCCGTCCATCTGGGGCCAACGTCCTGACTTTC.

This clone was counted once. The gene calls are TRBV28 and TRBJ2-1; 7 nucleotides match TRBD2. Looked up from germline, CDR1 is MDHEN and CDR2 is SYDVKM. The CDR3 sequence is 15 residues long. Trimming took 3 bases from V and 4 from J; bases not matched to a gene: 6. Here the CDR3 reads CASSFAGDYYNEQFF. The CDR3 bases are TGTGCCAGCAGTTTCGCGGGAGACTATTACAATGAGCAGTTCTTC.

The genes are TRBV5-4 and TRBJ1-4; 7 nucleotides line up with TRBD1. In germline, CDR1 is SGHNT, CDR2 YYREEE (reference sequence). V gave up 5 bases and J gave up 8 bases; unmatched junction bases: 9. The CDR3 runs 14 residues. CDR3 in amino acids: CASSLNRGGEKLFF. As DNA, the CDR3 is TGTGCCAGCAGTCTAAACAGGGGCGGCGAAAAACTGTTTTTT.

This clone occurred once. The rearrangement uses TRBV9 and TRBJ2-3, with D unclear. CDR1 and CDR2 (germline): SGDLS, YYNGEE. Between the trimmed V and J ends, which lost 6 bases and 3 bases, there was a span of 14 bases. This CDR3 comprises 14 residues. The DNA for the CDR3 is TGTGCCAGCAAAAGATCGTTAGGGACAGATACGCAGTATTTT. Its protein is CASKRSLGTDTQYF.

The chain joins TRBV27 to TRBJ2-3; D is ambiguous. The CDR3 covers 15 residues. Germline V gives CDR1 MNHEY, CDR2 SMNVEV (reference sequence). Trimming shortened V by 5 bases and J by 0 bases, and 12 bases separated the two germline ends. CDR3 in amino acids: CASSPLPISTDTQYF. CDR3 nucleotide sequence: TGTGCCAGCAGTCCTCTACCCATTAGCACAGATACGCAGTATTTT.

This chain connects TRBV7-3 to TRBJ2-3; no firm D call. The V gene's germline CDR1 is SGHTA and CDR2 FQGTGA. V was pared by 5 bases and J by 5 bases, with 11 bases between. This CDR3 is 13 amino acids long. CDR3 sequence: CASSASHLDTQYF. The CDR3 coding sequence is TGTGCCAGCAGCGCGTCCCATTTAGATACGCAGTATTTT.

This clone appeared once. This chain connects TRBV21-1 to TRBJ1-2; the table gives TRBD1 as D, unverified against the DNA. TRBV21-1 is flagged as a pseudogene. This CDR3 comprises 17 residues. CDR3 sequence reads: CASSKVPGQGCLSGYTF. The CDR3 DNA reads TGTGCCAGCAGCAAAGTTCCGGGACAGGGTTGTTTAAGCGGCTACACCTTC.

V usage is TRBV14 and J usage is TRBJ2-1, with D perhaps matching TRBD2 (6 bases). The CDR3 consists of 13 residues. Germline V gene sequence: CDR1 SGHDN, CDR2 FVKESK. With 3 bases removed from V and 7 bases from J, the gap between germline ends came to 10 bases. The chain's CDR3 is CASSQGLLNEQFF. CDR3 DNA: TGTGCCAGCAGCCAGGGACTCTTAAATGAGCAGTTCTTC.

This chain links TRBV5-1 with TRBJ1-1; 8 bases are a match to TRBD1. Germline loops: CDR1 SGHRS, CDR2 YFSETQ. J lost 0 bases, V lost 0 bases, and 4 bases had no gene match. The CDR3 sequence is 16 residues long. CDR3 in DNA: TGCGCCAGCAGCTTGGTGGCAGGGGGCCTGAACACTGAAGCTTTCTTT. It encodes CASSLVAGGLNTEAFF.

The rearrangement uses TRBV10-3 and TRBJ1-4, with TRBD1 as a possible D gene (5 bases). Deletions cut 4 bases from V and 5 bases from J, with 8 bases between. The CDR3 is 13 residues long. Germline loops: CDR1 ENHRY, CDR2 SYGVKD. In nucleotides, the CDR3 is TGTGCCATCAGTGCCGGACAAAATGAAAAACTGTTTTTT. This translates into CAISAGQNEKLFF.

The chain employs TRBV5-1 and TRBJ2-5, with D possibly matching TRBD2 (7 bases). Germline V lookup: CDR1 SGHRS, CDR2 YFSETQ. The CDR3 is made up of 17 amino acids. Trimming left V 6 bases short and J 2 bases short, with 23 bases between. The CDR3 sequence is CASTTGRGASGQETQYF. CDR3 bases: TGCGCCAGCACCACGGGCCGGGGGGCTAGCGGACAAGAGACCCAGTACTTC.

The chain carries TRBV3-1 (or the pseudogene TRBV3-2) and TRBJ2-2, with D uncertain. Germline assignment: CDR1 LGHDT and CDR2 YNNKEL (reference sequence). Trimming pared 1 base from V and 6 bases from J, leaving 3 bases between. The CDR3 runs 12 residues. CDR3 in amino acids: CASSQVAGELFF. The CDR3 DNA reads TGTGCCAGCAGCCAAGTAGCCGGGGAGCTGTTTTTT.